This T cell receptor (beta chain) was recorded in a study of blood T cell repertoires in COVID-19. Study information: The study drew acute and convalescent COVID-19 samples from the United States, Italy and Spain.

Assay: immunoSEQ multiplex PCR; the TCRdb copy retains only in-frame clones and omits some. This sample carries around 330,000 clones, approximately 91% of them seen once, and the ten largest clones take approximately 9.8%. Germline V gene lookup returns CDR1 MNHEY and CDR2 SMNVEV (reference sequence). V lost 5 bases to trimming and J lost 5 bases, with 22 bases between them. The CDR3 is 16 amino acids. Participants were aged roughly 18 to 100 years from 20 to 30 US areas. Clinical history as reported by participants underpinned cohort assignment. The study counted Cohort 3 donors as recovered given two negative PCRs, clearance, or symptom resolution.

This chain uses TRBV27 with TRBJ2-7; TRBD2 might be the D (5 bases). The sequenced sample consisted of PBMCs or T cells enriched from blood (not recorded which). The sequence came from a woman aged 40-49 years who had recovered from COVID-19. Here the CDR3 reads CASSRNPGIRADEQYF. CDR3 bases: TGTGCCAGCAGTCGCAACCCCGGGATTAGGGCCGACGAGCAGTACTTC.